These 29 T cell receptor beta chains were sequenced from one sample in a study of blood T cells in healthy people across ages. Next came a second PCR, run for roughly 6 to 11 cycles, which used a sample-barcoded 5' primer along with a J-beta primer mix. TCRdb passed the 5' RACE reads through MiXCR, listing each CDR3 protein once. The table shows around 690,000 distinct CDR3 sequences, with around 54% occurring only once. The source material was blood. These receptors were collected from a man in his fifties or sixties in good health.

This chain connects TRBV20-1 to TRBJ2-5, with 7 bases matching TRBD1. Germline V gene lookup returns CDR1 DFQATT and CDR2 SNEGSKA (reference sequence). The CDR3 totals 14 residues. J lost 1 base, V lost 4 bases, and 6 bases had no gene match. CDR3 DNA: TGCAGTGCTATACCCGAGGGGGCCCAAGAGACCCAGTACTTC. Protein sequence: CSAIPEGAQETQYF.

The chain combines TRBV7-8 with TRBJ1-6; maybe TRBD1 (5 bases). CDR3 length: 14 residues. Germline values: CDR1 SGHVS, CDR2 FQNEAQ. V was clipped by 4 bases and J by 8 bases, with 12 bases between them. CDR3 amino acids: CASSWGQGDSPLHF. The CDR3 region has the DNA TGTGCCAGCAGCTGGGGTCAGGGAGATTCACCCCTCCACTTT.

The chain has TRBV18 and TRBJ1-4; weak D call: TRBD1 (5 bases). V was trimmed by 3 bases and J by 0 bases, leaving 11 bases between them. In germline, CDR1 is KGHSH, CDR2 LQKENI. This CDR3 comprises 16 residues. The DNA of the CDR3 is TGTGCCAGCTCACCCGGGGCCCTTGCAACTAATGAAAAACTGTTTTTT. This encodes CASSPGALATNEKLFF.

This rearrangement joins TRBV10-3 to TRBJ2-5, with no clear D. Germline CDR1 reads ENHRY; CDR2 reads SYGVKD. Between the trimmed V and J ends, which lost 4 bases and 5 bases, there was a span of 8 bases. This CDR3 contains 12 residues. The CDR3: CAISGPLETQYF. CDR3 DNA: TGTGCCATCAGTGGCCCGTTGGAGACCCAGTACTTC.

The V call is TRBV20-1, the J call TRBJ1-2; TRBD1 matches 8 bases. The V gene's germline CDR1 is DFQATT and CDR2 SNEGSKA (reference sequence). V lost 6 bases and J lost 8; bases outside the gene matches: 5. The CDR3 has 11 residues. The CDR3 region has the DNA TGCAGTGCACCGGACAGGGAAGGCTACACCTTC. Its translation is CSAPDREGYTF.

The chain links TRBV20-1 to TRBJ1-1, with 9 bases identical to TRBD1. This CDR3 has 15 residues. Germline V gene data show CDR1 as DFQATT and CDR2 as SNEGSKA (reference sequence). Trimming took 3 bases from V and 3 from J; bases not matched to a gene: 8. CDR3 loop: CSARRATGGDTEAFF. CDR3 DNA sequence: TGCAGTGCTAGGAGGGCGACAGGGGGTGACACTGAAGCTTTCTTT.

This clonotype was picked up a small number of times. The chain combines TRBV29-1 with TRBJ1-1; D may be TRBD1 (6 bases). This CDR3 is built from 15 residues. The germline V gene has CDR1 SQVTM and CDR2 ANQGSEA. Trimming shortened V by 7 bases and J by 1 base, and 19 bases separated the two germline ends. CDR3 DNA sequence: TGCAGCGCCGCGATGGGGGGCAGGGGGAACACTGAAGCTTTCTTT. This translates into CSAAMGGRGNTEAFF.

The chain links TRBV3-1 to TRBJ2-5; D assignment may be TRBD1 or TRBD2 (5 bases each). This CDR3 is built from 14 residues. Trimming cost V 7 bases and J 3 bases, with 15 bases left between them. From germline, CDR1 is LGHDT and CDR2 YNNKEL (reference sequence). The CDR3 region is CASKGPRREETQYF. The DNA of the CDR3 is TGTGCCAGCAAGGGACCGAGGCGGGAAGAGACCCAGTACTTC.

This clonotype was picked up a small number of times. The gene calls are TRBV4-2 and TRBJ1-4, with no clear D. There are 16 residues in the CDR3. V lost 1 base to trimming and J lost 0 bases, with 9 bases between them. Germline V gives CDR1 LGHNA, CDR2 YNFKEQ. CDR3 sequence (DNA): TGTGCCAGCAGCCAAGGGAATGGGGCAACTAATGAAAAACTGTTTTTT. It yields the protein CASSQGNGATNEKLFF.

As for this clonotype: This may be a read error, as it is one base from a much larger clone. The chain links TRBV12-3 or TRBV12-4 to TRBJ2-3; the D gene is possibly TRBD1 (5 bases). The CDR3 has 15 residues. Between the trimmed V and J ends, which lost 7 bases and 4 bases, there was a span of 18 bases. DNA for the CDR3: TGTGCCAGCAAATGGACAAGAGTCATATCAGATACGCAGTATTTT. Its protein product is CASKWTRVISDTQYF.

With respect to this clonotype: This clone may be a read error of a much larger clone one base away. The rearrangement joins TRBV29-1 to TRBJ2-5; possibly TRBD1 for D (5 bases). Germline CDR1 and CDR2: SQVTM and ANQGSEA. CDR3 length: 13 residues. Trimming stripped 4 bases from V and 11 bases from J, with 20 bases between. The CDR3 region is CSVGRRLDNEQYF. CDR3 in DNA: TGCAGCGTTGGGCGCCGCCTGGACAATGAGCAGTACTTC. The full variable domain, its missing parts supplied by reference TRBV29-1 and TRBJ2-5, is SAVISQKPSRDICQRGTSLTIQCQVDSQVTMMFWYRQQPGQSLTLIATANQGSEATYESGFVIDKFPISRPNLTFSTLTVSNMSPEDSSIYLCSVGRRLDNEQYFGPGTRLLVL.

The V and J genes are TRBV7-8 and TRBJ1-2; D might be TRBD1 (5 bases). Germline values: CDR1 SGHVS, CDR2 FQNEAQ. V shed 3 bases and J shed 7 bases, with 30 bases lying between them. The CDR3 totals 19 residues. The CDR3 coding sequence is TGTGCCAGCAGCTTGGCCAAGTGGAGTGGGGAGGGGCCCCTCTGTGGCTACACCTTC. Protein: CASSLAKWSGEGPLCGYTF.

This clonotype was detected only a few times. The genes are TRBV20-1 and TRBJ1-6, with TRBD1 matching over 7 bases. Germline CDR1 DFQATT, CDR2 SNEGSKA (reference sequence). CDR3 length: 14 amino acids. Trimming took 5 bases from V and 8 from J; bases not matched to a gene: 9. CDR3 DNA: TGCAGTGCTCCTCAGACAGGGATTGATTCACCCCTCCACTTT. It codes for CSAPQTGIDSPLHF.

V usage is TRBV25-1 and J usage is TRBJ2-5, with D perhaps TRBD2 (6 bases). The CDR3 has 16 amino acids. The germline CDR1 and CDR2 sequences are MGHDK and SYGVNS. V was pared by 0 bases and J by 1 base, with 12 bases between. The CDR3 loop reads CASSEYVAAIQETQYF. Written as DNA, the CDR3 is TGTGCCAGCAGTGAATACGTAGCGGCGATCCAAGAGACCCAGTACTTC.

This sequence joins TRBV4-1 and TRBJ1-1, with D maybe TRBD1 (6 bases). Between the trimmed V and J ends, which lost 4 bases and 3 bases, there was a span of 15 bases. From germline, CDR1 is MGHRA and CDR2 YSYEKL. The CDR3 contains 15 residues. The CDR3 nucleotides read TGCGCCAGCAGCCCACAGGGCGTGATTTACACTGAAGCTTTCTTT. It translates to CASSPQGVIYTEAFF.

This clonotype was detected once. V and J are TRBV18 and TRBJ2-3; 9 bases are a match to TRBD2. With 3 bases clipped from V and 0 bases from J, the junction kept 4 bases outside the gene matches. Germline V gene sequence: CDR1 KGHSH, CDR2 LQKENI. The CDR3 length is 16 residues. The CDR3 is CASSPRTSASTDTQYF. The CDR3 bases are TGTGCCAGCTCACCTCGGACTAGCGCCAGCACAGATACGCAGTATTTT.

This rearrangement joins TRBV4-2 to TRBJ1-5; D is possibly TRBD1 (5 bases). The V and J ends lost 1 base and 5 bases respectively, with 9 bases between them. The length of the CDR3 is 14 residues. Germline V CDR1 and CDR2: LGHNA, YNFKEQ. The CDR3 sequence: CASSQAGGDQPQHF. The CDR3 DNA follows: TGTGCCAGCAGCCAAGCTGGGGGAGATCAGCCCCAGCATTTT.

DNA for the CDR3: TGTGCCAGCAGCGTTGGGGAGCGGGGGGGCCTTACGCAGTATTTT. Translated, it gives CASSVGERGGLTQYF. J is TRBJ2-3 and V is TRBV9, with TRBD2 identical over 10 bases. CDR3 length equals 15 residues. V lost 2 bases to trimming and J lost 8 bases; unmatched junction nucleotides: 8. Germline CDR1 reads SGDLS; CDR2 reads YYNGEE.

V and J are TRBV20-1 and TRBJ2-5; weak D call: TRBD2 (5 bases). The germline V gene has CDR1 DFQATT and CDR2 SNEGSKA (reference sequence). Trimming pared 0 bases from V and 7 bases from J, leaving 12 bases between. The CDR3 extends over 13 amino acids. CDR3 in amino acids: CSARDRGGGTQYF. The CDR3 coding sequence is TGCAGTGCTAGAGATAGAGGCGGAGGGACCCAGTACTTC.

This clonotype was counted between two and nine times. The J gene is TRBJ2-7, the V gene TRBV20-1; 9 nucleotides line up with TRBD2. This CDR3 comprises 13 residues. The germline CDR1 and CDR2 sequences are DFQATT and SNEGSKA (reference sequence). V lost 3 bases to trimming and J lost 6 bases; unmatched junction nucleotides: 6. The CDR3 region has the DNA TGCAGTGCTAGGCCGGGACTAGCTAGCGAGCAGTACTTC. Translation gives CSARPGLASEQYF.

This clonotype turned up a few times. The V gene is TRBV6-5, the J gene TRBJ2-7; 10 bases are shared with TRBD2. After removal of 2 bases from V and 3 bases from J, the junction contained 4 bases not matched to a gene. CDR3 size: 15 residues. CDR1 MNHEY and CDR2 SVGAGI come from the germline V gene. The DNA for the CDR3 is TGTGCCAGCAGTTACGAGGCTAGCGGGGGCTACGAGCAGTACTTC. This translates into CASSYEASGGYEQYF.

Comment on this clonotype: This clone may be a read error of a much larger clone one base away. The chain recombines TRBV29-1 with TRBJ2-5; D is possibly TRBD2 (6 bases). The CDR3 covers 13 residues. The germline gives CDR1 SQVTM, CDR2 ANQGSEA. CDR3 sequence: CSVGRLGQGTQYF. CDR3 DNA: TGCAGCGTTGGCAGACTAGGGCAAGGGACCCAGTACTTC.

This chain links TRBV6-5 with TRBJ2-7; no clear D gene. From germline, CDR1 is MNHEY and CDR2 SVGAGI. Trimming left V 4 bases short and J 5 bases short, with 18 bases between. This CDR3 region has 15 residues. CDR3 nucleotide sequence: TGTGCCAGCAGTTCCGCCACCTATAAGGGCCACGAGCAGTACTTC. It specifies CASSSATYKGHEQYF.

This sequence joins TRBV5-1 and TRBJ2-1; 9 positions match TRBD1. The V and J ends lost 4 bases and 8 bases, in that order; junction bases with no gene match: 4. The CDR3 covers 13 residues. Germline CDR1 and CDR2: SGHRS and YFSETQ. CDR3 in DNA: TGCGCCAGCAGCGGGGGGACAGGGTATGAGCAGTTCTTC. This sequence encodes CASSGGTGYEQFF.

The genes are TRBV5-6 and TRBJ2-5, with no clear D. CDR3 length: 14 amino acids. Germline values: CDR1 SGHDT, CDR2 YYEEEE. Trimming pared 1 base from V and 0 bases from J, leaving 7 bases between. CDR3 coding DNA: TGTGCCAGCAGCTTGTTTGCGGACCAAGAGACCCAGTACTTC. Translating gives CASSLFADQETQYF.

The V and J genes are TRBV20-1 and TRBJ2-1; 11 bases are shared with TRBD2. Trimming took 6 bases from V and 0 from J; bases not matched to a gene: 7. CDR1 and CDR2 from the germline V gene are DFQATT and SNEGSKA (reference sequence). This CDR3 is built from 16 residues. As DNA, the CDR3 is TGCAGTGCCCGTAGCGGGAGGGCCCGCTCCTACAATGAGCAGTTCTTC. Translated: CSARSGRARSYNEQFF.

This clonotype occurred a few times. The genes are TRBV20-1 and TRBJ2-4, with 8 positions matching TRBD1. V lost 5 bases to trimming and J lost 10 bases; unmatched junction nucleotides: 7. Germline V gene lookup returns CDR1 DFQATT and CDR2 SNEGSKA (reference sequence). This CDR3 spans 12 amino acids. The DNA of the CDR3 is TGCAGTGCTTCCGGACAGGGCGGGATTCAGTACTTC. This encodes CSASGQGGIQYF.

The chain joins TRBV11-1 to TRBJ2-1, with D possibly called TRBD1 or TRBD2 (5 bases each). V shed 1 base and J shed 5 bases, with 18 bases lying between them. This CDR3 is 17 amino acids long. Germline V CDR1 and CDR2: SGHAT, FQDESV (reference sequence). The CDR3 region is CASSLGSSGGSNNEQFF. In DNA, the CDR3 is TGTGCCAGCAGCTTAGGTAGTAGTGGGGGATCTAACAATGAGCAGTTCTTC.

The rearrangement links TRBV5-1 to TRBJ1-1; D is possibly TRBD1 (5 bases). Trimming removed 0 bases from V and 4 bases from J, with 19 bases in between. The germline V gene encodes CDR1 SGHRS and CDR2 YFSETQ. This CDR3 region has 17 residues. CDR3 region: CASSLDGGALRGTEAFF. Here the CDR3 DNA reads TGCGCCAGCAGCTTGGATGGCGGGGCCTTACGGGGCACTGAAGCTTTCTTT.